These T cell receptor beta chains were read from a single sample in a study of blood T cell repertoires in COVID-19. Some clones are missing from TCRdb's copy, which holds only in-frame ones; the method was immunoSEQ multiplex PCR. The sample holds fewer than 300,000 clones, roughly 90% seen once. Material: PBMCs or T cells enriched from blood (not recorded which). The receptors come from a woman aged 30 to 39 who had recovered from COVID-19. Each CDR3 is given with its conserved first and last residue. A D gene is named only where the DNA matches it firmly. Expanded clones get a size class; other rows say once, few or many, or leave the size out.

TRBJ1-1	TRBV30	-	-	TGTGCCTGGAGTAGGCGGGGTGGGGGTCCTGAAGCTTTCTTT	CAWSRRGGGPEAFF
TRBJ2-3	TRBV5-4	-	-	TGTGCCAGCAGCTTAGCAAACCGAATCACAGATACGCAGTATTTT	CASSLANRITDTQYF
TRBJ2-1	TRBV2	few	-	TGTGCCAGCAGTCAGTCAGATGAGCAGTTCTTC	CASSQSDEQFF
TRBJ1-5	TRBV10-2	-	-	TGCGCCAGCGGGGGGGTCGAGCCCCAGCATTTT	CASGGVEPQHF
TRBJ1-2	TRBV7-9	-	-	TGTGCCAGCAGCAACACCCCAGACGGGGGTAACTATGGCTACACCTTC	CASSNTPDGGNYGYTF
TRBJ1-2	TRBV18	few	-	TGTGCCAGCTCACCCCGAGGATGGGATGGCTACACCTTC	CASSPRGWDGYTF
TRBJ2-1	TRBV18	-	TRBD1	TGTGCCAGCATTTATGGACAGGGTTTCGACAATGAGCAGTTCTTC	CASIYGQGFDNEQFF
TRBJ2-7	TRBV6-5	-	TRBD2	TGTGCCAGCAGTTCTAGACTAGCGCATTACGAGCAGTACTTC	CASSSRLAHYEQYF
TRBJ2-5	TRBV9	once	TRBD2	TGTGCCAGCAGCCCGGGACTAGCGGGCCATTTTGGCATAGAGACCCAGTACTTC	CASSPGLAGHFGIETQYF
TRBJ1-3	TRBV4-3	-	-	TGCGCCAGCAGCGGACAGATTCGGGACACCATATATTTT	CASSGQIRDTIYF
TRBJ1-2	TRBV10-3	-	-	TGTGCCATTTCTTGGGACACGGATGGCTACACCTTC	CAISWDTDGYTF
TRBJ1-2	TRBV30	-	-	TGTGCCTGGAGTCCCAGGGCCTATGGCTACACCTTC	CAWSPRAYGYTF
TRBJ2-1	TRBV5-1	-	TRBD2	TGCGCCAGCAGCCCGGGACTAGCGGGAGCTCGAACCTACAATGAGCAGTTCTTC	CASSPGLAGARTYNEQFF
TRBJ2-3	TRBV7-9	-	-	TGTGCCAGCAGCGAGGGGGGCGGGAGTGGCACAGATACGCAGTATTTT	CASSEGGGSGTDTQYF
TRBJ1-3	TRBV7-9	-	-	TGTGCCAGCAGCTTACTCCAGGCACGCTCTGGAAACACCATATATTTT	CASSLLQARSGNTIYF
TRBJ2-7	TRBV5-1	-	TRBD2	TGCGCCAGCAGCCTTGGGACTAGCGGTGAGCAGTACTTC	CASSLGTSGEQYF
TRBJ2-2	TRBV6-6	few	TRBD2	TGTGCCAGCAGCTGGGGACTAGCGGGAGGCGCAACCAGTACCGGGGAGCTGTTTTTT	CASSWGLAGGATSTGELFF
TRBJ2-2	TRBV9	-	-	TGTGCCAGCAGCGGTCGGGGGAGCACCGGGGAGCTGTTTTTT	CASSGRGSTGELFF
TRBJ1-4	TRBV7-9	-	-	TGTGCCAGCAGCTTATTCTCCGGGACTAATGAAAAACTGTTTTTT	CASSLFSGTNEKLFF
TRBJ2-1	TRBV11-2	-	-	TGTGCCAGCACCCATCGATGGGCCAACAATGAGCAGTTCTTC	CASTHRWANNEQFF
TRBJ2-2	TRBV18	-	-	TGTGCCAGCTCACCGGCGACCGCGCAAGGAGGCGGGGAGCTGTTTTTT	CASSPATAQGGGELFF
TRBJ1-4	TRBV19	-	-	TGTGCCAGTAGTATGGGGACACATAATGAAAAACTGTTTTTT	CASSMGTHNEKLFF
TRBJ1-1	TRBV5-1	once	TRBD1	TGCGCCAGCAGCGGACAGGGGGAGAGCACTGAAGCTTTCTTT	CASSGQGESTEAFF
TRBJ1-6	TRBV5-1	-	-	TGCGCCAGCAGCGTGGGACACCCCTATAATTCACCCCTCCACTTT	CASSVGHPYNSPLHF
TRBJ2-7	TRBV4-3	-	-	TGCGCCAGCAGCCAAGAACAGGGGAGGTACGAGCAGTACTTC	CASSQEQGRYEQYF
TRBJ1-5	TRBV28	-	-	TGTGCCAGCAGTTTCCTCGGGGATACCTGGGCGGCGGAGCAGCCCCAGCATTTT	CASSFLGDTWAAEQPQHF
TRBJ1-6	TRBV11-1	-	TRBD1	TGTGCCAGCAGCCCTCGACAGGGAGCCGATTCACCCCTCCACTTT	CASSPRQGADSPLHF
TRBJ2-2	TRBV29-1	-	TRBD2	TGCAGCGTTGAAGGTCTAGCGGAGGAGCTGTTTTTT	CSVEGLAEELFF
TRBJ2-1	TRBV7-9	-	-	TGTGCCAGCAGCTTAGACCTGGGCTTGCCCTCCTACAATGAGCAGTTCTTC	CASSLDLGLPSYNEQFF
TRBJ2-7	TRBV19	-	TRBD1	TGTGCCAGTAGCCGATTACAGGGGGCTAACTCCTACGAGCAGTACTTC	CASSRLQGANSYEQYF
TRBJ1-2	TRBV5-1	-	TRBD1	TGCGCCAGCAGCTCGGGACAGCTATATGGCTACACCTTC	CASSSGQLYGYTF
TRBJ2-5	TRBV28	-	TRBD1	TGTGCCAGCAGTCGAACAGGGGTCGAACTCCAAGAGACCCAGTACTTC	CASSRTGVELQETQYF
TRBJ2-3	TRBV15	once	-	TGTGCCACCAGACAGGGTTTCACAGATACGCAGTATTTT	CATRQGFTDTQYF
TRBJ2-5	TRBV29-1	once	TRBD2	TGCAGCGTGGGTCCCCGACTAGCGGGAGAGGCGACCCAGTACTTC	CSVGPRLAGEATQYF
TRBJ1-5	TRBV24-1	-	TRBD1	TGTGCCACCAGTGAAGGGGGCCGACAGCCCCAGCATTTT	CATSEGGRQPQHF
TRBJ2-3	TRBV7-3	-	TRBD1	TGTGCCAGCAGCCGGACAGGGGTGTTTGGCACAGATACGCAGTATTTT	CASSRTGVFGTDTQYF
TRBJ2-1	TRBV27	once	TRBD2	TGTGCCAGCAGTATTATAGCGGGAGGGAACTACAATGAGCAGTTCTTC	CASSIIAGGNYNEQFF
TRBJ1-3	TRBV30	-	TRBD1	TGTGCCTGGAACTTTAACCTCGACAGGGGATCTGGAAACACCATATATTTT	CAWNFNLDRGSGNTIYF
TRBJ1-6	TRBV3-1/TRBV3-2	-	TRBD1	TGTGCCAGCAGCCCTAAGGGACAGCAAATCAATTCACCCCTCCACTTT	CASSPKGQQINSPLHF
TRBJ1-5	TRBV19	-	TRBD1	TGTGCCAGTAGTGCTGGACAGGGGGGACATCAGCCCCAGCATTTT	CASSAGQGGHQPQHF
TRBJ2-7	TRBV28	-	TRBD1	TGTGCCAGCAGTTCCGCCGGGACAGGGGAGTACGAGCAGTACTTC	CASSSAGTGEYEQYF